This T cell receptor beta chain is drawn from a study of T cell responses to AZD1222 COVID-19 vaccine. Overall study findings and caveats: Clonal diversity was possibly underestimated; the donors were predominantly white British and more often female. The study found vaccine-associated CD4 TCRs spanning spike, dominant at 160-218 and 743-854. All repertoire sampling was performed exclusively after the peak T cell response. Seropositivity was recorded at baseline in only 6 or 7 AZD1222 recipients.

Comment on this clone: What it recognizes is unknown.

Germline V lookup: CDR1 SGHKS, CDR2 YYEKEE (reference sequence). The length of the CDR3 is 14 residues. With 1 base removed from V and 4 bases from J, the gap between germline ends came to 9 bases. Sequencing used immunoSEQ multiplex PCR; TCRdb keeps in-frame clones, though not all of them. Among over 100,000 clones listed, 70% to 90% were seen once. V gene TRBV5-5 combines with J gene TRBJ2-1, with no clear D. This receptor was obtained from an adult in good health. The sequencing used peripheral blood, collected on day 0 of AZD1222 vaccination. The CDR3 DNA follows: TGTGCCAGCAGCTTGTGGTCAGGATACAATGAGCAGTTCTTC. This sequence encodes CASSLWSGYNEQFF.